Listed below are T cell receptor beta chains from one sample, sequenced in a study of cytomegalovirus exposure and HLA in healthy donors. The protocol was immunoSEQ multiplex PCR, while the TCRdb copy is restricted to in-frame clones and leaves out a portion. This table holds fewer than 250,000 clones, approximately 80% found once. The specimen sequenced was PBMCs. Receptors were obtained from a woman between 25 and 40 years old in good health and CMV-seropositive. Each CDR3 is given with its conserved first and last residue. Each record gives: V gene, clone size, J gene, D gene, CDR3 DNA, CDR3 protein. The D gene is left open where the match is weak. Clone size appears in some rows only: once, few, many, or a class for an expanded clone.

>TRBV5-1|.|TRBJ2-5|.
TGCGCCAGCAGAGATGGGGCAAGGGAGACCCAGTACTTC
CASRDGARETQYF
>TRBV11-2|.|TRBJ2-1|TRBD1
TGTGCCAGCAGCCCAGGGACAGCCGGAAGGCATGAGCAGTTCTTC
CASSPGTAGRHEQFF
>TRBV5-4|.|TRBJ2-1|.
TGTGCCGCATCCATGGGCAATGAGCAGTTCTTC
CAASMGNEQFF
>TRBV30|once|TRBJ1-5|.
TGTGCCTGGACCGCAGGAGGAAATCAGCCCCAGCATTTT
CAWTAGGNQPQHF
>TRBV5-1|.|TRBJ1-2|TRBD1
TGCGCCAGCAGCGGCCGAGAGACAGGGTGGTTCGGCTACACCTTC
CASSGRETGWFGYTF
>TRBV9|.|TRBJ2-7|.
TGTGCCAGCAGCGTATCGGCCACAGGGTTCTACGAGCAGTACTTC
CASSVSATGFYEQYF
>TRBV19|.|TRBJ1-2|.
TGTGCCAGTACACGCTACGCCAGGACAGACAACTATGGCTACACCTTC
CASTRYARTDNYGYTF
>TRBV2|few|TRBJ2-7|TRBD2
TGTGCCAGCAGAGCCAGCGGGGGGACCTACGAGCAGTACTTC
CASRASGGTYEQYF
>TRBV5-1|.|TRBJ1-1|.
TGCGCCAGCAGCTTGCTTACTGAGAACACTGAAGCTTTCTTT
CASSLLTENTEAFF
>TRBV7-6|.|TRBJ2-5|.
TGTGCCAGCAGCCCCTCCGGGACGTACCAAGAGACCCAGTACTTC
CASSPSGTYQETQYF
>TRBV19|.|TRBJ1-1|.
TGTGCCAGTAGTCCCCTCGCAGAGGGGGACACTGAAGCTTTCTTT
CASSPLAEGDTEAFF
>TRBV6-1|.|TRBJ2-3|.
TGTGCCAGCATGTTAGTATGGTCGTCAGATACGCAGTATTTT
CASMLVWSSDTQYF
>TRBV2|.|TRBJ2-1|TRBD2
TGTGCCGACCTTTCTAGCGGGAGGGCCGATGAGCAGTTCTTC
CADLSSGRADEQFF
>TRBV13|.|TRBJ2-7|TRBD2
TGTGCCAGCAGCTCCGTACTAGCGGGAGGCCTCTACGAGCAGTACTTC
CASSSVLAGGLYEQYF
>TRBV27|once|TRBJ2-1|.
TGTGCCAGCAGTTTATCAGGCAATGAGCAGTTCTTC
CASSLSGNEQFF
>TRBV7-9|.|TRBJ1-1|.
TGTGCCAGCAACGAAACCCCGAACACTGAAGCTTTCTTT
CASNETPNTEAFF
>TRBV7-2|.|TRBJ2-7|TRBD1
TGTGCCAGCAGCTTAGTTCCAGGGGGATTAGAAGAGCAGTACTTC
CASSLVPGGLEEQYF
>TRBV11-2|.|TRBJ1-4|.
TGTGCCAGCAGCTTAAGGCGGAATGAAAAACTGTTTTTT
CASSLRRNEKLFF
>TRBV7-2|.|TRBJ2-6|.
TGTGCCAGCAGCCCCCCGGGACAAATCCTCTCTGGGGCCAACGTCCTGACTTTC
CASSPPGQILSGANVLTF
>TRBV19|few|TRBJ1-5|.
TGTGCCAGTAGTATGGATCGGAATCCCCAGCATTTT
CASSMDRNPQHF
>TRBV18|.|TRBJ1-5|.
TGTGCCAGCTCCCAACATGTTAATCAGCCCCAGCATTTT
CASSQHVNQPQHF
>TRBV6-5|.|TRBJ1-2|TRBD1
TGTGCCAGCAGTTACGGGACAGACCCCTGGTGGGGCTACACCTTC
CASSYGTDPWWGYTF
>TRBV9|.|TRBJ2-5|.
TGTGCCAGCAGCGTAGATTTCAGGGACCAAGAGACCCAGTACTTC
CASSVDFRDQETQYF
>TRBV30|.|TRBJ2-3|.
TGTGCCTGGAGTGTAGGAACAGATACGCAGTATTTT
CAWSVGTDTQYF
>TRBV6-4|.|TRBJ1-2|TRBD1
TGTGCCAGCAAACTCTATCCAGGACAGGGCGTCTATGGCTACACCTTC
CASKLYPGQGVYGYTF
>TRBV6-1|.|TRBJ2-3|TRBD2
TGTGCCAGCAGTCTGAGCGGGAACACAGATACGCAGTATTTT
CASSLSGNTDTQYF
>TRBV10-3|once|TRBJ2-7|TRBD2
TGTGCCATCAGTGCCCCTTCCGGGACTAGTAACTACGAGCAGTACTTC
CAISAPSGTSNYEQYF
>TRBV30|.|TRBJ2-6|.
TGTGCCGGCAACACGGGGTCCCCTGGGGCCAACGTCCTGACTTTC
CAGNTGSPGANVLTF
>TRBV28|.|TRBJ2-1|.
TGTGCCAGCAGTGAGAGGGCTTTGCAGTTCTTC
CASSERALQFF
>TRBV29-1|.|TRBJ1-2|.
TGCAGCACTCAACAGACTGTTGGCTATGGCTACACCTTC
CSTQQTVGYGYTF
>TRBV6-5|.|TRBJ1-3|TRBD1
TGTGCCAGCAGTTCTTGGACAGGGACGGGAAACACCATATATTTT
CASSSWTGTGNTIYF
>TRBV9|.|TRBJ2-1|TRBD2
TGTGCCAGCAGCGGGACTAGTATCGAGCAGTTCTTC
CASSGTSIEQFF
>TRBV28|.|TRBJ1-5|.
TGTGCCAGCAGTCTTGTGGGGAATCCCCAGCATTTT
CASSLVGNPQHF
>TRBV27|.|TRBJ1-5|TRBD1
TGTGCCAGCAGTCAAAGGACAGGTAGCAATCAGCCCCAGCATTTT
CASSQRTGSNQPQHF
>TRBV30|.|TRBJ1-1|.
TGTGCCTGGAGCACGCTGCCCGGAAGCACTGAAGCTTTCTTT
CAWSTLPGSTEAFF
>TRBV5-6|once|TRBJ2-7|.
TGTGCCAGCAGCTCTTACCAGTTCGAGCAGTACTTC
CASSSYQFEQYF
>TRBV7-9|.|TRBJ2-7|TRBD2
TGTGCCAGCAGTCCACCTAGCGGGAGGGCCGGCTACGAGCAGTACTTC
CASSPPSGRAGYEQYF
>TRBV18|.|TRBJ1-3|.
TGTGCCAGCTCACTCCGCGGTGACTCTGGAAACACCATATATTTT
CASSLRGDSGNTIYF
>TRBV29-1|.|TRBJ2-3|TRBD1
TGCAGCGTTGATGGAACACGACAGGGGAAGAGCACAGATACGCAGTATTTT
CSVDGTRQGKSTDTQYF
>TRBV19|few|TRBJ1-2|.
TGTGCCAGTGGAGCTTCTGGGTATGGCTACACCTTC
CASGASGYGYTF
>TRBV20-1|once|TRBJ2-7|.
TGCAGTGTGGGTGAACCCTACGAGCAGTACTTC
CSVGEPYEQYF
>TRBV11-2|few|TRBJ1-1|.
TGTGCCAGCAGCTTCGGGGGGGGCACTGAAGCTTTCTTT
CASSFGGGTEAFF
>TRBV5-1|.|TRBJ2-7|TRBD1
TGCGCCAGCAGCCGGGACGGGACAGGAGGCGAGCAGTACTTC
CASSRDGTGGEQYF
>TRBV5-1|.|TRBJ2-1|TRBD1
TGCGCCAGCAGCTATGGACAGGGGCTCTACAATGAGCAGTTCTTC
CASSYGQGLYNEQFF
>TRBV11-2|many|TRBJ2-4|.
TGTGCCAGCAGCTTAGTCCCTCTTAGAGTCCAAATGTCCAAAAACATTCAGTACTTC
CASSLVPLRVQMSKNIQYF
>TRBV6-5|.|TRBJ1-2|.
TGTGCCAGCAGCTGGACAGTGACCCCTAACTATGGCTACACCTTC
CASSWTVTPNYGYTF